A selection of T cell receptor beta chains follows, all from one sample in a study of blood T cell repertoires in COVID-19. Profiled with immunoSEQ multiplex PCR; TCRdb holds only in-frame clones, not every one. This sample yields under 250,000 clones, of which roughly 94% are seen a single time; approximately 1.2% belongs to the top ten. Sequenced material: peripheral blood. The receptors come from a man aged 30-40 years with acute or convalescent COVID-19. CDR3s include the opening cysteine and the closing phenylalanine or tryptophan. The order of the fields is V gene, clone size, D gene, J gene, CDR3 protein, CDR3 DNA. A D gene is named only where the DNA matches it firmly. Size tells how often a clone was seen (once, few, many) or the class of an expanded clone, and some rows leave it out.

V: TRBV11-2; size: NA; D: NA; J: TRBJ2-5; CDR3: CASSLDRGETQYF; DNA: TGTGCCAGCAGCTTAGATCGAGGCGAGACCCAGTACTTC
V: TRBV6-5; size: NA; D: NA; J: TRBJ2-7; CDR3: CASSYRALAKTYEQYF; DNA: TGTGCCAGCAGTTACAGGGCCCTAGCGAAAACCTACGAGCAGTACTTC
V: TRBV13; size: NA; D: TRBD1; J: TRBJ1-5; CDR3: CASSSGQRGGQPQHF; DNA: TGTGCCAGCAGCTCGGGACAGCGGGGGGGTCAGCCCCAGCATTTT
V: TRBV5-1; size: NA; D: NA; J: TRBJ2-1; CDR3: CASSQTGYNEQFF; DNA: TGCGCCAGCAGCCAGACGGGGTACAATGAGCAGTTCTTC
V: TRBV3-1/TRBV3-2; size: NA; D: TRBD2; J: TRBJ2-6; CDR3: CASSQARRIAGAGVSGANVLTF; DNA: TGTGCCAGCAGCCAAGCAAGGAGGATAGCGGGGGCCGGAGTCTCTGGGGCCAACGTCCTGACTTTC
V: TRBV9; size: NA; D: TRBD1; J: TRBJ1-4; CDR3: CASSAGGQGDEKLFF; DNA: TGTGCCAGCAGCGCAGGGGGACAGGGGGATGAAAAACTGTTTTTT
V: TRBV4-1; size: NA; D: TRBD2; J: TRBJ2-1; CDR3: CASSPISLAGVNEQFF; DNA: TGCGCCAGCAGCCCAATATCGCTAGCGGGGGTCAATGAGCAGTTCTTC
V: TRBV6-5; size: NA; D: NA; J: TRBJ1-2; CDR3: CASNSRAGSYGYTF; DNA: TGTGCCAGCAACTCGCGAGCGGGGAGCTATGGCTACACCTTC
V: TRBV19; size: NA; D: NA; J: TRBJ2-2; CDR3: CATQRAENTGELFF; DNA: TGTGCCACCCAGAGGGCAGAGAACACCGGGGAGCTGTTTTTT
V: TRBV6-5; size: NA; D: TRBD2; J: TRBJ2-7; CDR3: CASKRGAGASYEQYF; DNA: TGTGCCAGCAAAAGGGGAGCGGGAGCGTCCTACGAGCAGTACTTC
V: TRBV6-5; size: NA; D: TRBD1; J: TRBJ1-2; CDR3: CASRAGQGLYGYTF; DNA: TGTGCCAGCAGGGCTGGACAGGGACTTTATGGCTACACCTTC
V: TRBV6-1; size: NA; D: NA; J: TRBJ1-1; CDR3: CASSERGGNTEAFF; DNA: TGTGCCAGCAGTGAAAGAGGGGGAAACACTGAAGCTTTCTTT
V: TRBV18; size: once; D: NA; J: TRBJ1-1; CDR3: CASSLRGAPLGTEAFF; DNA: TGTGCCAGCTCCCTCCGGGGGGCGCCTTTGGGCACTGAAGCTTTCTTT
V: TRBV27; size: NA; D: NA; J: TRBJ2-1; CDR3: CASSNLANEQFF; DNA: TGTGCCAGCAGCAACTTAGCCAATGAGCAGTTCTTC
V: TRBV6-6; size: NA; D: NA; J: TRBJ2-7; CDR3: CASSYGTATQSYEQYF; DNA: TGTGCCAGCAGTTACGGTACAGCCACCCAATCCTACGAGCAGTACTTC
V: TRBV4-1; size: NA; D: NA; J: TRBJ1-6; CDR3: CASSQPDQGNSPLHF; DNA: TGCGCCAGCAGCCAACCGGATCAGGGAAATTCACCCCTCCACTTT
V: TRBV7-2; size: NA; D: NA; J: TRBJ1-4; CDR3: CASSLAAGVTNEKLFF; DNA: TGTGCCAGCAGCTTAGCAGCAGGTGTGACTAATGAAAAACTGTTTTTT
V: TRBV24-1; size: NA; D: TRBD1; J: TRBJ1-5; CDR3: CATSDTGQGRNQPQHF; DNA: TGTGCCACCAGTGACACGGGACAGGGACGAAATCAGCCCCAGCATTTT
V: TRBV5-1; size: NA; D: TRBD1; J: TRBJ1-2; CDR3: CASSQPGQEFYGYTF; DNA: TGCGCCAGCAGCCAACCGGGACAGGAATTCTATGGCTACACCTTC
V: TRBV6-6; size: NA; D: NA; J: TRBJ2-7; CDR3: CASSYASPPGPYEQYF; DNA: TGTGCCAGCAGTTACGCGAGCCCCCCAGGGCCCTACGAGCAGTACTTC
V: TRBV6-5; size: NA; D: TRBD2; J: TRBJ2-1; CDR3: CASRRLADLYNEQFF; DNA: TGTGCCAGCAGGAGACTAGCGGATTTATACAATGAGCAGTTCTTC
V: TRBV5-1; size: few; D: TRBD2; J: TRBJ2-2; CDR3: CASSLTSGGVLGELFF; DNA: TGCGCCAGCAGCTTGACTAGCGGGGGCGTCTTAGGGGAGCTGTTTTTT
V: TRBV9; size: NA; D: TRBD1; J: TRBJ1-1; CDR3: CASSSEGAHTEAFF; DNA: TGTGCCAGCAGCTCGGAGGGGGCCCACACTGAAGCTTTCTTT
V: TRBV7-9; size: NA; D: TRBD1; J: TRBJ1-2; CDR3: CASSPNRGDYGYTF; DNA: TGTGCCAGCAGCCCCAACAGGGGTGACTATGGCTACACCTTC
V: TRBV28; size: NA; D: TRBD1; J: TRBJ2-2; CDR3: CASSSRGLRSGELFF; DNA: TGTGCCAGCAGTTCGAGGGGGCTGAGGTCCGGGGAGCTGTTTTTT
V: TRBV28; size: NA; D: NA; J: TRBJ2-7; CDR3: CASSWVAEFYEQYF; DNA: TGTGCCAGCAGTTGGGTAGCGGAATTCTACGAGCAGTACTTC
V: TRBV10-2; size: NA; D: NA; J: TRBJ1-1; CDR3: CASSDPGSMTEAFF; DNA: TGCGCCAGCAGTGACCCGGGGAGTATGACTGAAGCTTTCTTT
V: TRBV20-1; size: NA; D: NA; J: TRBJ2-5; CDR3: CSVGRGETQYF; DNA: TGCAGTGTCGGTAGGGGGGAGACCCAGTACTTC
V: TRBV3-1/TRBV3-2; size: NA; D: NA; J: TRBJ2-4; CDR3: CASTPSFSEYGVQYF; DNA: TGTGCCAGCACCCCCTCCTTTTCGGAATACGGGGTACAGTACTTC
V: TRBV6-5; size: NA; D: TRBD2; J: TRBJ2-3; CDR3: CASSYGSGRATDTQYF; DNA: TGTGCCAGCAGTTACGGTAGCGGGAGGGCTACAGATACGCAGTATTTT
V: TRBV2; size: NA; D: NA; J: TRBJ2-5; CDR3: CASDAQEETQYF; DNA: TGTGCCAGCGACGCACAGGAAGAGACCCAGTACTTC
V: TRBV28; size: NA; D: NA; J: TRBJ2-7; CDR3: CASSSPNSEQYF; DNA: TGTGCCAGCAGTTCTCCGAACAGCGAGCAGTACTTC
V: TRBV19; size: NA; D: NA; J: TRBJ1-1; CDR3: CASSIQWGRNTEAFF; DNA: TGTGCCAGTAGTATACAGTGGGGCCGGAACACTGAAGCTTTCTTT
V: TRBV21-1; size: once; D: NA; J: TRBJ2-6; CDR3: CASSDLRRDSGANVLTF; DNA: TGTGCCAGCAGCGACCTTCGGAGAGACTCTGGGGCCAACGTCCTGACTTTC
V: TRBV5-1; size: NA; D: TRBD2; J: TRBJ2-1; CDR3: CASSGTSGVSSYNEQFF; DNA: TGCGCCAGCAGCGGGACTAGCGGGGTTAGCTCCTACAATGAGCAGTTCTTC
V: TRBV3-1/TRBV3-2; size: NA; D: NA; J: TRBJ2-7; CDR3: CASSLTPGTPYEQYF; DNA: TGTGCCAGCAGCCTCACTCCGGGAACCCCCTACGAGCAGTACTTC
V: TRBV5-6; size: NA; D: TRBD1; J: TRBJ2-7; CDR3: CASSKTGLAEQYF; DNA: TGTGCCAGCAGCAAGACAGGGCTCGCCGAGCAGTACTTC
V: TRBV6-4; size: once; D: TRBD1; J: TRBJ2-6; CDR3: CASGRDRMMTNGTGANVLTF; DNA: TGTGCCAGCGGTCGGGACAGGATGATGACCAATGGAACTGGGGCCAACGTCCTGACTTTC
V: TRBV11-2; size: NA; D: TRBD1; J: TRBJ2-4; CDR3: CASSYRDSRLDIQYF; DNA: TGTGCCAGCAGCTACAGGGACAGCCGCCTTGACATTCAGTACTTC
V: TRBV27; size: NA; D: NA; J: TRBJ1-5; CDR3: CASASAGDSNQPQHF; DNA: TGTGCCAGTGCGTCTGCAGGGGACAGCAATCAGCCCCAGCATTTT
V: TRBV2; size: NA; D: NA; J: TRBJ2-2; CDR3: CASSTHQNTGELFF; DNA: TGTGCCAGTTCGACACATCAGAACACCGGGGAGCTGTTTTTT
V: TRBV20-1; size: NA; D: NA; J: TRBJ2-7; CDR3: CSASGLAQTYEQYF; DNA: TGCAGTGCTAGTGGCCTCGCCCAGACCTACGAGCAGTACTTC
V: TRBV27; size: NA; D: TRBD1; J: TRBJ1-5; CDR3: CASRKGQGHQPQHF; DNA: TGTGCCAGCAGAAAGGGACAGGGCCATCAGCCCCAGCATTTT
V: TRBV28; size: once; D: TRBD2; J: TRBJ2-5; CDR3: CASSSGLAGLETQYF; DNA: TGTGCCAGCAGTTCGGGACTAGCGGGGTTGGAGACCCAGTACTTC
V: TRBV19; size: NA; D: NA; J: TRBJ1-5; CDR3: CASSPRDMTNQPQHF; DNA: TGTGCCAGTAGTCCTCGGGACATGACGAATCAGCCCCAGCATTTT
V: TRBV9; size: NA; D: TRBD2; J: TRBJ2-5; CDR3: CASSVGGSETQYF; DNA: TGTGCCAGCAGCGTAGGCGGGAGCGAGACCCAGTACTTC
V: TRBV12-3/TRBV12-4; size: NA; D: TRBD1; J: TRBJ1-3; CDR3: CASIAGGGNTIYF; DNA: TGTGCCAGCATCGCAGGGGGCGGAAACACCATATATTTT
V: TRBV19; size: NA; D: TRBD2; J: TRBJ2-3; CDR3: CASSILAGGPDTQYF; DNA: TGTGCCAGTAGTATACTAGCGGGAGGGCCTGATACGCAGTATTTT
V: TRBV19; size: NA; D: NA; J: TRBJ1-2; CDR3: CASSEHVARGGGYTF; DNA: TGTGCCAGTAGTGAACACGTAGCCCGAGGGGGAGGCTACACCTTC
V: TRBV5-1; size: NA; D: NA; J: TRBJ2-3; CDR3: CASSPGPTSPSTDTQYF; DNA: TGCGCCAGCAGCCCCGGGCCGACTAGTCCTAGCACAGATACGCAGTATTTT
V: TRBV21-1; size: NA; D: NA; J: TRBJ1-6; CDR3: CASSNREVTKGQGNSPLHF; DNA: TGTGCCAGCAGCAATAGAGAAGTGACGAAGGGACAAGGAAATTCACCCCTCCACTTT
V: TRBV5-1; size: NA; D: NA; J: TRBJ2-3; CDR3: CASNPSVGGQDTQYF; DNA: TGCGCCAGCAACCCGAGTGTGGGGGGGCAGGATACGCAGTATTTT